This entry lists 23 T cell receptor beta chains sequenced from one sample in a study of blood T cell repertoires in COVID-19. Repertoires were generated with immunoSEQ multiplex PCR, while TCRdb's copy carries only in-frame clones and drops some. Of roughly 150,000 clones listed, about 87% are singletons. The source material was peripheral blood. These receptors were taken from a woman in her seventies with COVID-19, enrolled during active disease.

This rearrangement joins TRBV27 to TRBJ2-5; D gene uncertain. The CDR3 loop spans 15 amino acids. The V gene's germline CDR1 is MNHEY and CDR2 SMNVEV (reference sequence). V was trimmed by 3 bases and J by 1 base, leaving 12 bases between them. CDR3 loop: CASSFAALSQETQYF. The CDR3 DNA sequence: TGTGCCAGCAGTTTCGCGGCTCTCAGCCAAGAGACCCAGTACTTC.

The chain employs TRBV30 and TRBJ1-5, with D possibly matching TRBD1 (5 bases). Germline CDR1 GTSNPN, CDR2 SVGIG (reference sequence). The V and J ends lost 2 bases and 0 bases respectively, with 11 bases between them. The CDR3 covers 15 residues. CDR3 sequence: CAWSWGGNSNQPQHF. CDR3 nucleotide sequence: TGTGCCTGGAGTTGGGGGGGAAATAGCAATCAGCCCCAGCATTTT.

The chain recombines TRBV7-9 with TRBJ1-1; D possibly corresponds to TRBD1 (5 bases). The CDR3 has 14 amino acids. Germline CDR1 is SEHNR and CDR2 is FQNEAQ (reference sequence). V lost 3 bases and J 4 bases, leaving 12 bases between the germline ends. CDR3 loop: CASSFQGGSTEAFF. CDR3 sequence (DNA): TGTGCCAGCAGCTTTCAGGGAGGGTCCACTGAAGCTTTCTTT. Based on the CDR3 plus reference TRBV7-9 and TRBJ1-1, the full variable domain is DTGVSQNPRHKITKRGQNVTFRCDPISEHNRLYWYRQTLGQGPEFLTYFQNEAQLEKSRLLSDRFSAERPKGSFSTLEIQRTEQGDSAMYLCASSFQGGSTEAFFGQGTRLTVV.

The chain links TRBV6-5 to TRBJ1-5, with a possible D match to TRBD1 (6 bases). V lost 7 bases and J lost 3, with 16 bases in between. This CDR3 has 15 residues. The germline CDR1 and CDR2 sequences are MNHEY and SVGAGI. CDR3 in amino acids: CASNSYRATNQPQHF. For the CDR3, the DNA is TGTGCCAGCAACTCCTACAGGGCCACCAATCAGCCCCAGCATTTT.

The chain combines TRBV5-1 with TRBJ1-6; D may be TRBD1 (6 bases). With 2 bases removed from V and 6 bases from J, the gap between germline ends came to 15 bases. Germline values: CDR1 SGHRS, CDR2 YFSETQ. The CDR3 has 16 amino acids. CDR3 nucleotides: TGCGCCAGCAGCTTCGAGACACTCAGGGGTAATTCACCCCTCCACTTT. It yields the protein CASSFETLRGNSPLHF.

For the CDR3, the DNA is TGTGCCAGCAGTGAATGGGGGCGCGAAACTGAAGCTTTCTTT. Its protein is CASSEWGRETEAFF. The V and J genes are TRBV6-1 and TRBJ1-1; tentatively, D is TRBD1 (6 bases). V was pared by 2 bases and J by 5 bases, with 12 bases between. This CDR3 region has 14 residues. Germline values: CDR1 MNHNS, CDR2 SASEGT.

The gene calls are TRBV28 and TRBJ2-1, with 9 bases aligning to TRBD1. Germline CDR1 and CDR2: MDHEN and SYDVKM. CDR3 size: 12 residues. V lost 11 bases, J lost 6 bases, and 5 bases stayed unmatched. The CDR3 nucleotides are TGTGCCTCGGGGACAGGGCCCAATGAGCAGTTCTTC. This gives the protein CASGTGPNEQFF.

This sequence joins TRBV7-3 and TRBJ2-2; tentative D call: TRBD2 (5 bases). The length of the CDR3 is 15 residues. Germline assignment: CDR1 SGHTA and CDR2 FQGTGA. V shed 5 bases and J shed 7 bases, with 17 bases lying between them. CDR3 in DNA: TGTGCCAGCAGCCTGAGGACCCGAGGGAACGGGGAGCTGTTTTTT. As protein: CASSLRTRGNGELFF.

This sequence joins TRBV29-1 and TRBJ1-1; 7 bases are shared with TRBD1. J lost 5 bases, V lost 6 bases, and 3 bases had no gene match. Germline V gene lookup returns CDR1 SQVTM and CDR2 ANQGSEA. CDR3 length: 11 residues. The CDR3 sequence is CSVNRGTEAFF. Here the CDR3 DNA reads TGCAGCGTGAACAGGGGTACTGAAGCTTTCTTT.

The CDR3 protein is CASSGTGPYDEQFF. CDR3 nucleotide sequence: TGTGCCAGCAGCGGGACAGGGCCTTACGATGAGCAGTTCTTC. V and J are TRBV2 and TRBJ2-1; the match to TRBD1 covers 9 bases. The CDR3 spans 14 residues. The J segment lost 8 bases and the V segment lost 6 bases, leaving 8 bases of the junction unmatched. Germline V lookup: CDR1 SNHLY, CDR2 FYNNEI.

This rearrangement joins TRBV6-1 to TRBJ1-5; tentatively, D is TRBD1 (6 bases). The CDR3 sequence is 16 residues long. V was shortened by 2 bases and J by 6 bases, with 17 bases between the two germline ends. Per the germline V gene, CDR1 is MNHNS and CDR2 is SASEGT. The chain's CDR3 is CASSELGGLGAQPQHF. CDR3 nucleotide sequence: TGTGCCAGCAGTGAACTCGGGGGGCTTGGTGCTCAGCCCCAGCATTTT.

This chain connects TRBV30 to TRBJ1-1; 8 nucleotides agree with TRBD1. The junction had 8 bases not matched to a gene; V was cut back by 5 bases and J by 6 bases. CDR3 size: 13 residues. Germline CDR1 GTSNPN, CDR2 SVGIG (reference sequence). The CDR3 reads CAWSDRASAEAFF. DNA for the CDR3: TGTGCCTGGTCGGACAGGGCAAGCGCTGAAGCTTTCTTT.

The genes are TRBV7-9 and TRBJ1-1, with TRBD1 matching over 7 bases. This CDR3 is built from 14 residues. J lost 3 bases, V lost 3 bases, and 4 bases had no gene match. CDR1 and CDR2 from the germline V gene are SEHNR and FQNEAQ (reference sequence). CDR3 sequence (DNA): TGTGCCAGCAGCTTCAGGGGGAAAGACACTGAAGCTTTCTTT. This sequence encodes CASSFRGKDTEAFF.

The V and J genes are TRBV18 and TRBJ1-4; 7 bases map to TRBD1. Looked up from germline, CDR1 is KGHSH and CDR2 is LQKENI. This CDR3 is built from 15 residues. With V trimmed by 3 bases and J by 7 bases, 8 bases remained unmatched. The CDR3: CASSPRQGRGEKLFF. The CDR3 DNA reads as TGTGCCAGCTCACCGCGACAGGGTCGGGGTGAAAAACTGTTTTTT.

The chain's CDR3 is CASTRTGWGTDTQYF. The CDR3 coding sequence is TGTGCCAGCACCAGGACAGGGTGGGGCACAGATACGCAGTATTTT. The chain carries TRBV6-5 and TRBJ2-3, with 8 bases that match TRBD1. After removal of 7 bases from V and 1 base from J, the junction contained 7 bases not matched to a gene. Germline V gene lookup returns CDR1 MNHEY and CDR2 SVGAGI. The CDR3 is 15 residues long.

CDR3 nucleotide sequence: TGTGCCAGCAGCTTCACCTATAGCGGGGGGGCTAGCAATGAGCAGTTCTTC. Encoded protein: CASSFTYSGGASNEQFF. The rearrangement uses TRBV7-9 and TRBJ2-1, with 11 bases matching TRBD2. CDR1 is SEHNR and CDR2 is FQNEAQ in the germline V gene (reference sequence). The CDR3 sequence is 17 residues long. V trimming: 3 bases; J trimming: 6 bases; junction bases outside the gene matches: 10.

This rearrangement joins TRBV2 to TRBJ1-1; possible D gene TRBD1, 5 bases. Trimming stripped 4 bases from V and 0 bases from J, with 12 bases between. The CDR3 consists of 15 residues. The germline V gene encodes CDR1 SNHLY and CDR2 FYNNEI. The chain's CDR3 is CASSGGGTLNTEAFF. CDR3 sequence (DNA): TGTGCCAGCAGTGGGGGGGGAACCTTGAACACTGAAGCTTTCTTT.

V is TRBV5-6 and J is TRBJ2-7; possible D gene TRBD2, 6 bases. Trimming shortened V by 3 bases and J by 7 bases, and 14 bases separated the two germline ends. CDR3 size: 13 residues. Germline V gives CDR1 SGHDT, CDR2 YYEEEE. The CDR3 nucleotides are TGTGCCAGCAGCTCGGCGGGGCGGCTTGAGCAGTACTTC. It is translated as CASSSAGRLEQYF.

This chain connects TRBV7-9 to TRBJ1-6; D may be TRBD1 (5 bases). CDR1 and CDR2 from the germline V gene are SEHNR and FQNEAQ (reference sequence). Trimming removed 5 bases at V and 8 bases at J, with 16 bases between. There are 15 residues in the CDR3. Here the CDR3 DNA reads TGTGCCAGCAGCCCACCGTGGGGGGGGGATTCACCCCTCCACTTT. Residues: CASSPPWGGDSPLHF.

The V and J genes are TRBV5-1 and TRBJ1-2, with unresolved D. The CDR3 contains 15 residues. Deletions cut 2 bases from V and 4 bases from J, with 15 bases between. Looked up from germline, CDR1 is SGHRS and CDR2 is YFSETQ. The CDR3 DNA follows: TGCGCCAGCAGCTTCGCCCCCGCGGGCGGCTATGGCTACACCTTC. It translates to CASSFAPAGGYGYTF. The whole variable domain, remainder taken from reference TRBV5-1 and TRBJ1-2, is KAGVTQTPRYLIKTRGQQVTLSCSPISGHRSVSWYQQTPGQGLQFLFEYFSETQRNKGNFPGRFSGRQFSNSRSEMNVSTLELGDSALYLCASSFAPAGGYGYTFGSGTRLTVV.

This clone was counted once. The V and J genes are TRBV30 and TRBJ1-4; TRBD1 matches at 8 bases. The CDR3 runs 14 residues. Germline lookup yields CDR1 GTSNPN and CDR2 SVGIG (reference sequence). J lost 8 bases, V lost 0 bases, and 5 bases had no gene match. The chain's CDR3 is CAWSVGTGREKLFF. CDR3 bases: TGTGCCTGGAGTGTCGGGACAGGCCGCGAAAAACTGTTTTTT. Full variable domain (outside the CDR3, taken from reference TRBV30 and TRBJ1-4): SQTIHQWPATLVQPVGSPLSLECTVEGTSNPNLYWYRQAAGRGLQLLFYSVGIGQISSEVPQNLSASRPQDRQFILSSKKLLLSDSGFYLCAWSVGTGREKLFFGSGTQLSVL.

The chain recombines TRBV4-1 with TRBJ2-5; possibly TRBD2 for D (5 bases). CDR3 size: 17 residues. V lost 4 bases and J 2 bases, leaving 20 bases between the germline ends. The germline V gene has CDR1 MGHRA and CDR2 YSYEKL. DNA for the CDR3: TGCGCCAGCAGCCCGGGAAACGGAGGTAGCTTACAAGAGACCCAGTACTTC. Translated: CASSPGNGGSLQETQYF.

The chain combines TRBV28 with TRBJ2-7, with 8 bases aligning to TRBD2. This CDR3 has 14 residues. The ends lost 11 bases at V and 1 base at J; junction bases unmatched: 10. Per germline, CDR1 MDHEN and CDR2 SYDVKM. DNA for the CDR3: TGTGCCTCGGGAGGGGGGCTGCCATCCTACGAGCAGTACTTC. Its translation: CASGGGLPSYEQYF.